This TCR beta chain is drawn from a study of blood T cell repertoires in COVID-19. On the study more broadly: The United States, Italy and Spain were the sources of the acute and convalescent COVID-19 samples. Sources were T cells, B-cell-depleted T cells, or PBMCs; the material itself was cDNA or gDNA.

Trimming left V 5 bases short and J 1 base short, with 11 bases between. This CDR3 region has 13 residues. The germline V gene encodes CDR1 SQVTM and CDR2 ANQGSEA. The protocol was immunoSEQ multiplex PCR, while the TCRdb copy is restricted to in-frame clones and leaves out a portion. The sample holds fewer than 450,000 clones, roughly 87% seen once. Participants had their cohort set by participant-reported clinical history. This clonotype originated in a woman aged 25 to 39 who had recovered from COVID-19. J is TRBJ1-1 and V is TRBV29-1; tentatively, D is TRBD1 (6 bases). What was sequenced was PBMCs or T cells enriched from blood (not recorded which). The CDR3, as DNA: TGCAGCGTTATCAGGGGTCAGAACACTGAAGCTTTCTTT. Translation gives CSVIRGQNTEAFF.